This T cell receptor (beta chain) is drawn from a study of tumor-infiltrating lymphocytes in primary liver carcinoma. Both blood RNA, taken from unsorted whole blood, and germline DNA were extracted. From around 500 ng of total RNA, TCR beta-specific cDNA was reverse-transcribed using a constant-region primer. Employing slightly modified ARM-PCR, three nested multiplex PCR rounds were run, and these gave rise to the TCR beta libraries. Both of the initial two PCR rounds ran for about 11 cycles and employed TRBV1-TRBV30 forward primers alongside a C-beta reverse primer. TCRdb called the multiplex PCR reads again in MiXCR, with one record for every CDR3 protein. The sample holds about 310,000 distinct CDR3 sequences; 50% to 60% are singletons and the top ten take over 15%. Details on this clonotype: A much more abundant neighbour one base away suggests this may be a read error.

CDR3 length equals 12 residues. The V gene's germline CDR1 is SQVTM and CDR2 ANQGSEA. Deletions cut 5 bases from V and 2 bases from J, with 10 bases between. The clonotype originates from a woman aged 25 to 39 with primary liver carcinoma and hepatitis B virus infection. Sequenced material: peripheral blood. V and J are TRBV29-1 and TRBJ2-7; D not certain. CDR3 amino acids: CSVKVVAYEQYF. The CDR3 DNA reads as TGCAGCGTTAAAGTGGTGGCCTACGAGCAGTACTTC.